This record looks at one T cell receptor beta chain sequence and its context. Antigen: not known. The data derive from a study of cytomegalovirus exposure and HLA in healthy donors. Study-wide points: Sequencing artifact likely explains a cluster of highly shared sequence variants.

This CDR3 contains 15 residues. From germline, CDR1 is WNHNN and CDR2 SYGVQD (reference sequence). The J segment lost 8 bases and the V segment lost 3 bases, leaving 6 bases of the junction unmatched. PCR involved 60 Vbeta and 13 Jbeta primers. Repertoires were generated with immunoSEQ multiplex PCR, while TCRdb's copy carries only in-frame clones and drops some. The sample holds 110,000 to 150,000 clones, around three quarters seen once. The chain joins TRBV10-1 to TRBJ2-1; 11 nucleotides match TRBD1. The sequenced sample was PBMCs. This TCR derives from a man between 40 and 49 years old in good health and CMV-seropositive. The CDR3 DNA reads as TGCGCCAGCAGTGAACCGGGACAGGGGGTCCATGAGCAGTTCTTC. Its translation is CASSEPGQGVHEQFF.